This entry describes one TCR beta chain. Clones were sequenced by immunoSEQ multiplex PCR, and TCRdb holds only the in-frame ones, with some missing. The data contain fewer than 80,000 clones, about 90% of them singletons. The sample belongs to a study of OX40 agonist ivuxolimab in advanced cancers. With 3 bases clipped from V and 6 bases from J, the junction kept 5 bases outside the gene matches. Germline V gives CDR1 MNHEY, CDR2 SMNVEV (reference sequence). The CDR3 is 16 residues long. The input for sequencing was CD4+ or CD8+ T cells sorted from blood, taken in a trial of the OX40 agonist ivuxolimab. The clonotype originates from an adult with an advanced solid tumor such as melanoma, head and neck, liver or kidney cancer. The genes are TRBV27 and TRBJ2-1, with 13 bases matching TRBD2. The CDR3 bases are TGTGCCAGCAGTTTCTCCGGGACTAGCGGGACCAATGAGCAGTTCTTC. Translated, it gives CASSFSGTSGTNEQFF.